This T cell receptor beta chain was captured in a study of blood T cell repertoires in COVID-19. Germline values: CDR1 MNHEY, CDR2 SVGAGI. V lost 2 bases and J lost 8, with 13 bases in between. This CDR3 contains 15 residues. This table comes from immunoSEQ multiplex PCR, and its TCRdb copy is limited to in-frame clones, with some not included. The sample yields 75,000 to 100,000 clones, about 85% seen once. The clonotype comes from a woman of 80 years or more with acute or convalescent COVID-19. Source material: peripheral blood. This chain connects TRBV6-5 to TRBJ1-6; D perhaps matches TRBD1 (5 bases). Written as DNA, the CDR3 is TGTGCCAGCAGTTACGCCGACAGACGCTATTCACCCCTCCACTTT. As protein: CASSYADRRYSPLHF.